This T cell receptor beta chain is drawn from a study of blood T cell repertoires in COVID-19. Study-wide background: The United States, Italy and Spain were the sources of the acute and convalescent COVID-19 samples. Nucleic acid was either cDNA or gDNA, and it came from T cells, B-cell-depleted T cells, or PBMCs.

Original handling: Reference gene primer amplification yielded estimated nucleated cell counts. Produced via immunoSEQ multiplex PCR; TCRdb's table is partial and in-frame only. For V, J and clone size, that table is used; D and trimming come from the DNA. In the table there are 95,000 to 100,000 clones, around 85% of which are singletons. The sequence was obtained from a woman between 70 and 85 years old with active or convalescent COVID-19. The sequenced sample was peripheral blood.

For the CDR3, the DNA is TGTGCCAACCCCCGACTAGTTTGTAACGAGCAGTACTTC. Translating gives CANPRLVCNEQYF. The V and J genes are TRBV27 and TRBJ2-7, with D maybe TRBD2 (6 bases). V was cut by 10 bases and J by 5 bases, with 18 bases left in between. CDR1 and CDR2 from the germline V gene are MNHEY and SMNVEV (reference sequence). This CDR3 is 13 amino acids long.